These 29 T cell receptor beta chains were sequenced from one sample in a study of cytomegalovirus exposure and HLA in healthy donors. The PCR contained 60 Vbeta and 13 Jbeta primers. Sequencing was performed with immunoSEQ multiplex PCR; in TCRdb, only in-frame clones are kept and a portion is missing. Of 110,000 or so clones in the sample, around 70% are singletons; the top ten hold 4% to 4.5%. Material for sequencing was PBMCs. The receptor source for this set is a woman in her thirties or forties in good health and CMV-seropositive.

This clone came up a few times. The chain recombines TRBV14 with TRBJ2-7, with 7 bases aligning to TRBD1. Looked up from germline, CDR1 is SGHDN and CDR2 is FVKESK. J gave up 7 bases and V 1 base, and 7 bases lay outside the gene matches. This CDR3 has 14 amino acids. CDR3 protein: CASSQGQGVYEQYF. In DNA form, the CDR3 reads TGTGCCAGCAGCCAAGGACAGGGAGTGTATGAGCAGTACTTC.

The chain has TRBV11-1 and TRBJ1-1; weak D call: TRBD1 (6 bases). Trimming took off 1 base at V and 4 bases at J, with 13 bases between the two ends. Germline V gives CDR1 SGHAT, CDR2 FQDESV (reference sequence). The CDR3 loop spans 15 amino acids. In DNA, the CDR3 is TGTGCCAGCAGCTTAGAGGGGGGGCTGGGCACTGAAGCTTTCTTT. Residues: CASSLEGGLGTEAFF. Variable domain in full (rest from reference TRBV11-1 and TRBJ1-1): EAEVAQSPRYKITEKSQAVAFWCDPISGHATLYWYRQILGQGPELLVQFQDESVVDDSQLPKDRFSAERLKGVDSTLKIQPAELGDSAMYLCASSLEGGLGTEAFFGQGTRLTVV.

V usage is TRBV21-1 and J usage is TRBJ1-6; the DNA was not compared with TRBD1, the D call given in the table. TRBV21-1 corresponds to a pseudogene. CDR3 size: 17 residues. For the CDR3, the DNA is TGTGCCAGCAGCAAATACCGGGACAGGGAGGTTAATTCACCCCTCCACTTT. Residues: CASSKYRDREVNSPLHF.

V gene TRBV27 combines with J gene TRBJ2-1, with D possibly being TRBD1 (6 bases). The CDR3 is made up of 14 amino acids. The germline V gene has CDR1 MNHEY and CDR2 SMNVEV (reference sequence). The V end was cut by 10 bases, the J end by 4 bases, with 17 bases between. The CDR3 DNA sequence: TGTGCCACCAGGGTCCAGGGGTGGTACAATGAGCAGTTCTTC. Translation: CATRVQGWYNEQFF.

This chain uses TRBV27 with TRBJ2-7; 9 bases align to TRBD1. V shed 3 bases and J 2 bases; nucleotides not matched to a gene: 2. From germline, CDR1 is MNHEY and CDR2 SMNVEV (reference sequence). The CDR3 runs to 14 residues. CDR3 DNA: TGTGCCAGCAGTTTCGGGACAGGGCCCTACGAGCAGTACTTC. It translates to CASSFGTGPYEQYF.

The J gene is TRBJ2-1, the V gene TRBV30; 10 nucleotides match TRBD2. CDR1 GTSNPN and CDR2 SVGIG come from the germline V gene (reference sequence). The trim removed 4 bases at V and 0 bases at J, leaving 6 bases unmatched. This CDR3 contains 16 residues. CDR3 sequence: CAWTSGGYSSYNEQFF. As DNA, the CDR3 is TGTGCCTGGACTAGCGGGGGCTACTCCTCCTACAATGAGCAGTTCTTC.

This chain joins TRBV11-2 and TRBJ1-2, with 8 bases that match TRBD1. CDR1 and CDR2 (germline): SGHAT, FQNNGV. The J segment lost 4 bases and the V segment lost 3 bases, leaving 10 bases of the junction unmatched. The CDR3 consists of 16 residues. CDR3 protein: CASSLNPDRVVYGYTF. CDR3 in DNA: TGTGCCAGCAGCTTGAACCCGGACAGGGTTGTCTATGGCTACACCTTC.

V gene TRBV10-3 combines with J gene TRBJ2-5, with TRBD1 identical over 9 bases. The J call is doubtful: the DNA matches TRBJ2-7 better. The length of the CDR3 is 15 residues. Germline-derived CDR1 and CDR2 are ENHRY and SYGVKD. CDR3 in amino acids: CAISESGTGLYEQYF. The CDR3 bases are TGTGCCATCAGTGAGTCCGGGACAGGGCTCTACGAGCAGTACTTC.

CDR3 bases: TGTGCCAGCAGTCCGGACAGCTCTGGAAACACCATATATTTT. It is translated as CASSPDSSGNTIYF. J is TRBJ1-3 and V is TRBV5-6; tentative D call: TRBD1 (6 bases). Trimming removed 5 bases from V and 0 bases from J, with 9 bases in between. Germline lookup yields CDR1 SGHDT and CDR2 YYEEEE. The CDR3 spans 14 residues.

The CDR3 is CASSAVAGGPLYTQYF. The CDR3 nucleotides read TGTGCCAGCAGCGCAGTAGCGGGGGGGCCTCTCTATACGCAGTATTTT. The chain employs TRBV5-8 and TRBJ2-3, with 11 bases identical to TRBD2. The CDR3 sequence is 16 residues long. Looked up from germline, CDR1 is SGHTS and CDR2 is YDEGEE. The V segment lost 4 bases and the J segment 7 bases; nucleotides outside the gene matches: 11. The complete variable domain, with remaining parts taken from reference TRBV5-8 and TRBJ2-3, reads EAGVTQSPTHLIKTRGQQATLRCSPISGHTSVYWYQQALGLGLQFLLWYDEGEERNRGNFPPRFSGRQFPNYSSELNVNALELEDSALYLCASSAVAGGPLYTQYFGPGTRLTVL.

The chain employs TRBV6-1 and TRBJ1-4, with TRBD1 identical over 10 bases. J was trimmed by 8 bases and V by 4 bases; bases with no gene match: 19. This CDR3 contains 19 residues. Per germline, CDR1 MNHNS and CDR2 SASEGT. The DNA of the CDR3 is TGTGCCAGCAGTGGAGCGGGACAGGGGTGGGGCGTAAGCAAGGAAAAACTGTTTTTT. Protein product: CASSGAGQGWGVSKEKLFF.

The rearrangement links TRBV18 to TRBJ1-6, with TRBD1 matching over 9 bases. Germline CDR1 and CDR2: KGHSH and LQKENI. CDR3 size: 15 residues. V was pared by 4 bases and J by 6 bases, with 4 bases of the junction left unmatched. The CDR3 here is CASSLGGQGNSPLHF. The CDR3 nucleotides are TGTGCCAGCTCACTCGGGGGACAGGGTAATTCACCCCTCCACTTT.

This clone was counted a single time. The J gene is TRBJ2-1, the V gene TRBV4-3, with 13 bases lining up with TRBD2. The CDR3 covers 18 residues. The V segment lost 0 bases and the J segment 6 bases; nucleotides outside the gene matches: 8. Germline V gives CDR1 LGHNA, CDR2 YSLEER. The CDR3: CASSQETSGGVQRNEQFF. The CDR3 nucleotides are TGCGCCAGCAGCCAAGAAACTAGCGGGGGGGTCCAACGCAATGAGCAGTTCTTC.

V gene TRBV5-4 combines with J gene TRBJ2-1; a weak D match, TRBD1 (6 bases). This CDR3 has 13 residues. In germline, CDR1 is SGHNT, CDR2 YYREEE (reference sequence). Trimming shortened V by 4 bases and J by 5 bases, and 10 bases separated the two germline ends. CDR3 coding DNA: TGTGCCAGCAGCGGGTCAGGGGACAATGAGCAGTTCTTC. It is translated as CASSGSGDNEQFF.

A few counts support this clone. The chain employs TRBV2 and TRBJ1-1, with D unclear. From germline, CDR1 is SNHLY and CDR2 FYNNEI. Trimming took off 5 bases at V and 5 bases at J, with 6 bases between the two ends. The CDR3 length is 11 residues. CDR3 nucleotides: TGTGCCAGCAGTCTGAGTACTGAAGCTTTCTTT. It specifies CASSLSTEAFF.

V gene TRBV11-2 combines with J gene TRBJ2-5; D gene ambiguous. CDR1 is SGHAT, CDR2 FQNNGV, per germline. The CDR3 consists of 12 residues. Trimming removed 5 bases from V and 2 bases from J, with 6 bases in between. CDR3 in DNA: TGTGCCAGCAGCCGTACACAAGAGACCCAGTACTTC. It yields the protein CASSRTQETQYF.

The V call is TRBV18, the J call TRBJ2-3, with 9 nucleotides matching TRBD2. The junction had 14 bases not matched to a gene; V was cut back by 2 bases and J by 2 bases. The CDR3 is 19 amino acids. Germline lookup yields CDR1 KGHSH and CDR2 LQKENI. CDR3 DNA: TGTGCCAGCTCACCAGTGGTCGGGTGGCTAGCGGGAATCACAGATACGCAGTATTTT. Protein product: CASSPVVGWLAGITDTQYF. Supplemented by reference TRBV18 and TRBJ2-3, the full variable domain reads NAGVMQNPRHLVRRRGQEARLRCSPMKGHSHVYWYRQLPEEGLKFMVYLQKENIIDESGMPKERFSAEFPKEGPSILRIQQVVRGDSAAYFCASSPVVGWLAGITDTQYFGPGTRLTVL.

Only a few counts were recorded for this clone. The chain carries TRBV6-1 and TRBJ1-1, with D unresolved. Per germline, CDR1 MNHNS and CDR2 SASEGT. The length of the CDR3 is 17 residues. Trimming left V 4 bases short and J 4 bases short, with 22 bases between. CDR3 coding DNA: TGTGCCAGCAGTGTTAAAGTCATGGGTGGTTGGGCCACTGAAGCTTTCTTT. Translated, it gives CASSVKVMGGWATEAFF.

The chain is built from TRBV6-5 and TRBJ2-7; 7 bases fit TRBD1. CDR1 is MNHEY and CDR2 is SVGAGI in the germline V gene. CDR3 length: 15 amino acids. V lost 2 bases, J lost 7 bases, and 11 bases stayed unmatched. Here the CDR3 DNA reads TGTGCCAGCAGTTACAGACAGGGCATCCTGGGGGAGCAGTACTTC. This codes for CASSYRQGILGEQYF.

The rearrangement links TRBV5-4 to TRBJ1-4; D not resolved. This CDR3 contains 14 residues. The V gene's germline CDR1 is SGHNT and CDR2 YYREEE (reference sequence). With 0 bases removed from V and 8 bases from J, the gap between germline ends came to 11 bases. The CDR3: CASSLVGSEEKLFF. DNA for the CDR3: TGTGCCAGCAGCTTGGTGGGGAGCGAGGAAAAACTGTTTTTT. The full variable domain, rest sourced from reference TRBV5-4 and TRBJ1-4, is ETGVTQSPTHLIKTRGQQVTLRCSSQSGHNTVSWYQQALGQGPQFIFQYYREEENGRGNFPPRFSGLQFPNYSSELNVNALELDDSALYLCASSLVGSEEKLFFGSGTQLSVL.

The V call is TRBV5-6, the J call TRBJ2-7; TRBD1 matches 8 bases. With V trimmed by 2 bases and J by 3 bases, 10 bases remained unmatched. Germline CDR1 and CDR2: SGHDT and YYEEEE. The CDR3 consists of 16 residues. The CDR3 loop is CASSFATGDPFYEQYF. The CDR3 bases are TGTGCCAGCAGCTTCGCGACAGGGGACCCATTCTACGAGCAGTACTTC.

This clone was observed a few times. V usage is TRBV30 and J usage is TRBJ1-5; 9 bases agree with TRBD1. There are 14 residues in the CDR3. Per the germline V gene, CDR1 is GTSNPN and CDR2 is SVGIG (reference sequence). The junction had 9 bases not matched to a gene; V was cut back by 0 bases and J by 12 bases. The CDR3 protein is CAWSVVGRTGDQHF. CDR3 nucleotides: TGTGCCTGGAGTGTAGTGGGGCGGACAGGGGACCAGCATTTT.

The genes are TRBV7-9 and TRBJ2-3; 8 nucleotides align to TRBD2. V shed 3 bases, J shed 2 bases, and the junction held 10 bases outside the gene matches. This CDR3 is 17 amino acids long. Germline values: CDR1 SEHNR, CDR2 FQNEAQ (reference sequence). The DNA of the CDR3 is TGTGCCAGCAGCTTGTTCGGCGCAGCGGGGGACACAGATACGCAGTATTTT. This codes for CASSLFGAAGDTDTQYF.

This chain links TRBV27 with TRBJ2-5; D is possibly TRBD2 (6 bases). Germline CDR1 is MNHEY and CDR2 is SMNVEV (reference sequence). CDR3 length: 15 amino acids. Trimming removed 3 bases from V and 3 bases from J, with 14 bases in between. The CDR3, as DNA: TGTGCCAGCAGTTTTCGGGGACTCAACAAAGAGACCCAGTACTTC. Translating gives CASSFRGLNKETQYF.

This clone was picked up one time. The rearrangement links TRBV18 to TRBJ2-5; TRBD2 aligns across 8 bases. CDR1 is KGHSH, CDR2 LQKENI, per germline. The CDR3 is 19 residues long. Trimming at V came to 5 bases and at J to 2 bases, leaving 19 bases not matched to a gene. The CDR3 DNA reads TGTGCCAGCTCATCCACCGGGACTAGGACTAGTCGAATTCAAGAGACCCAGTACTTC. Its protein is CASSSTGTRTSRIQETQYF.

Here the CDR3 DNA reads TGTGCCAGCAGGAGAGCGGGGGCAAACACCGGGGAGCTGTTTTTT. It translates to CASRRAGANTGELFF. The chain is built from TRBV6-6 and TRBJ2-2, with 8 bases lining up with TRBD2. J gave up 2 bases and V 6 bases, and 5 bases lay outside the gene matches. CDR1 is MNHNY and CDR2 is SVGAGI in the germline V gene (reference sequence). This CDR3 is 15 amino acids long.

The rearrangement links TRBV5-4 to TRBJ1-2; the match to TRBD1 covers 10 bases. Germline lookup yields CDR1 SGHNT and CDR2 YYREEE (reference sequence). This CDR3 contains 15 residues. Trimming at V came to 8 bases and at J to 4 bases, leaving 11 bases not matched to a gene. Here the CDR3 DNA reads TGTGCCAGTCGCCTCCGGGACAGGGGAACCTATGGCTACACCTTC. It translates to CASRLRDRGTYGYTF. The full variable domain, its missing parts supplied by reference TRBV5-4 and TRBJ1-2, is ETGVTQSPTHLIKTRGQQVTLRCSSQSGHNTVSWYQQALGQGPQFIFQYYREEENGRGNFPPRFSGLQFPNYSSELNVNALELDDSALYLCASRLRDRGTYGYTFGSGTRLTVV.

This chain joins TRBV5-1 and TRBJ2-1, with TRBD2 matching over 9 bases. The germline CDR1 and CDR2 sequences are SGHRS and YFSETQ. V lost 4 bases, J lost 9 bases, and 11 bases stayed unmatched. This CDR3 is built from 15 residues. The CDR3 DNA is TGCGCCAGCAGCGCAGTTGCGGGGGGGCTCAGTGAGCAGTTCTTC. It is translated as CASSAVAGGLSEQFF.

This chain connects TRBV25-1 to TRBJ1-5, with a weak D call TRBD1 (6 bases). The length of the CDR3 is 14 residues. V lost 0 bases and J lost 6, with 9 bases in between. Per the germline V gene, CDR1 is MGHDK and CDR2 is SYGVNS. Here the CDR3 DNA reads TGTGCCAGCAGTGAATACCTGGACAGTCAGCCCCAGCATTTT. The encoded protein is CASSEYLDSQPQHF.